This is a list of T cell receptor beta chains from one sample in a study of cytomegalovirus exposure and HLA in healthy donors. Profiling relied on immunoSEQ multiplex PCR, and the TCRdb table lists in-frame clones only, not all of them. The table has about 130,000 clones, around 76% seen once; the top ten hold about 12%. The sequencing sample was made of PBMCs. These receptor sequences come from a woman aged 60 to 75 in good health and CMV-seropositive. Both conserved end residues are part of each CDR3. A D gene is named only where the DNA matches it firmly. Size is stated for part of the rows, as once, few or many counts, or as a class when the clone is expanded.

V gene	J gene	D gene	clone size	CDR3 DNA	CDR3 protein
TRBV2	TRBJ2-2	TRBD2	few	TGTGCCAGCAAAGGACTAGCGGGGGTGGTCGGGGAGCTGTTTTTT	CASKGLAGVVGELFF
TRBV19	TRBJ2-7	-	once	TGTGCCAGTAGCCGGGACAACTTCTACGAGCAGTACTTC	CASSRDNFYEQYF
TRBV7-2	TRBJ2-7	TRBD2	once	TGTGCCAGCAGCTTACAGCGGGGGGCTACCTACGAGCAGTACTTC	CASSLQRGATYEQYF
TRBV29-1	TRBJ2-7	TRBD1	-	TGCAGCGTCTACTCCCCGGGACAGGGGGCGCGTAGGGAGCAGTACTTC	CSVYSPGQGARREQYF
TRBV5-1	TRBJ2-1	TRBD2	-	TGCGCCAGCAGCTTGGCGGGGGGTACCTACAATGAGCAGTTCTTC	CASSLAGGTYNEQFF
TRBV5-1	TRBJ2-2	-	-	TGCGCCAGCAGCGCCCAGGGACACGTCGCCGGGGAGCTGTTTTTT	CASSAQGHVAGELFF
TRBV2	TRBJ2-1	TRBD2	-	TGTGCCAGCAGCTTTAGCGGGTTTGGGGCCACTGAGCAGTTCTTC	CASSFSGFGATEQFF
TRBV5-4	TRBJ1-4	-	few	TGTGCCAGCAGCCGGAGACAGAACGAGGAAAAACTGTTTTTT	CASSRRQNEEKLFF
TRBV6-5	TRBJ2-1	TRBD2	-	TGTGCCAGCAGGACCGGGACTAGTCACAATGAGCAGTTCTTC	CASRTGTSHNEQFF
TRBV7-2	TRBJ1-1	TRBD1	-	TGTGCCAGCAGCCGTCGTACCGGGACAGCGACAACTGAAGCTTTCTTT	CASSRRTGTATTEAFF
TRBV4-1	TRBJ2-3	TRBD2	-	TGCGCCAGCAGCCAAGAAGTCAGCGGGGGGCGGGGGGGGGCAGATACGCAGTATTTT	CASSQEVSGGRGGADTQYF
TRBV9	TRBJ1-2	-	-	TGTGCCAGCAGCGGGGGAGGGTTGGACTATGGCTACACCTTC	CASSGGGLDYGYTF